This record looks at one TCR beta chain sequence and its context. Its specific antigen is unknown. One base away there is no much larger clone; base qualities are not given. The data derive from a study of shared T cell receptors in the human thymus (TCRdb year 2021). The study in broad terms: The study examined how self-reactive, shared T-cell receptor alpha chains are generated in the human thymus.

There are 13 amino acids in the CDR3, from cysteine to phenylalanine inclusive. Just the 39-base CDR3 DNA is kept, in frame starting at base 1. Germline trimming: 3 bases from V, 4 bases from J; junction bases outside gene matches: 2. Sequences MNHNS (CDR1) and SASEGT (CDR2) are obtained from the germline V gene. To prepare the library, the immunoSEQ multiplex PCR assay was applied. Drawn from immuneACCESS, this table holds only the in-frame rearrangements with V and J called that TCRdb kept. Clones are partly lost; checked studies trace under half to an unresolved V gene and leave the rest unexplained. In all, the sample holds 500,000 to 750,000 clones, and roughly 90% of those were seen once. The top ten hold approximately 0.011% of the sample. The same sample was also studied in work on human thymus T cells. As that second paper reports: Immunologically healthy infants undergoing open corrective cardiac surgery for congenital heart defects in Finland were used as donors. The thymus tissue came from surgical resects taken out during corrective cardiac surgery. Biased V and J gene segment usage appeared to be present in both thymic and peripheral blood repertoires. The related research reported highly overlapping thymic TCR repertoires among unrelated individuals. The study characterized TCR alpha and beta repertoires from eight infant thymus samples and a few related peripheral blood samples. The infant donors were about 6 to 244 days old, and the cohort included six males and two females. Thymocytes were released mechanically from tissue and stored at -70 °C as pellets of roughly 9-31 million cells. Genomic DNA was extracted from frozen cell pellets with a QIAsymphony instrument. Using the immunoSEQ multiplex PCR assay, the TCRB and TCRAD loci were amplified from a standardized quantity of quality-controlled genomic DNA. Amplicons spanned the V(D)J region at a length sufficient to cover the CDR3 and identify V and J genes. The commercial immunoSEQ service was used to sequence amplicons on an Illumina platform. Primer bias and sequencing errors were corrected as previously described, and TCRAD and TCRB definitions were based on the IMGT database. The repertoires were analysed using immunoSEQ Analyzer 3.0 and VDJTools for basic statistics, V/J segment usage, diversity estimates, rarefaction and pairwise overlap. To estimate diversity, the Chao1, ChaoE, Efron-Thisted, Shannon and inverse Simpson indices were applied, and diversity was also estimated on datasets down-sampled to the smallest sample. For repertoire overlap, CDR3 nucleotide sequence, V gene and J gene had to match strictly, and clustering was done by Jaccard-based multidimensional scaling. Thymus samples yielded on average about 810,000 unique TCRB clonotypes, compared with some 83,000 from blood samples.

Material for sequencing was thymocytes. The rearrangement joined TRBV6-1 to TRBJ1-2, with 7 junctional bases fitting TRBD1. This receptor was identified in a boy less than two years old with a congenital heart defect. Donor details come from another sample of the same person, matched by shared clones. The CDR3 corresponds to CASSEDRTYGYTF. The DNA is TGTGCCAGCAGTGAGGACAGGACCTATGGCTACACCTTC.